The 21 T cell receptor beta chains listed next were all sequenced from one sample in a study of shared clonotypes between healthy human individuals. Here immunoSEQ multiplex PCR was the method, and the copy in TCRdb shows in-frame clones only, minus some. There are around 2.1 million clones in the sample; 85% to 95% occur only once, and over 1.5% lies in the top ten. CD45RO-negative CD8 cells positively selected for CCR7 made up the naive population, which excluded terminally differentiated effector memory CD45RA+ cells. Specimen: naive CD8+ T cells from PBMCs. These receptors came from a man in his late teens or twenties in good health. Some clones in this sample may be carry-over from other donors' samples.

This clone has a single count. At one boundary the junction diverges from the germline segment, which might be a read error. The chain recombines TRBV27 with TRBJ1-1, with 10 bases that match TRBD1. The CDR3 has 12 residues. Germline V lookup: CDR1 MNHEY, CDR2 SMNVEV (reference sequence). The CDR3 nucleotides read TGTGCCAGCAGAACGGGGGGGGACAGGGGTATCTTT. It specifies CASRTGGDRGIF.

This sequence joins TRBV5-1 and TRBJ2-5, with D possibly TRBD1 on 5 matching bases. The CDR3 loop spans 13 amino acids. The germline CDR1 and CDR2 sequences are SGHRS and YFSETQ. V was clipped by 10 bases and J by 0 bases, with 13 bases between them. CDR3 region: CACSGSHQETQYF. The CDR3 coding sequence is TGCGCCTGCTCAGGGTCCCACCAAGAGACCCAGTACTTC.

This chain connects TRBV7-8 to TRBJ1-1; a weak D match, TRBD1 (5 bases). Germline V gene sequence: CDR1 SGHVS, CDR2 FQNEAQ. Trimming shortened V by 6 bases and J by 4 bases, and 24 bases separated the two germline ends. The CDR3 covers 17 residues. This CDR3 is CASSQNLISGPGTEAFF. The CDR3 DNA is TGTGCCAGCAGTCAAAATCTTATTTCGGGACCGGGCACTGAAGCTTTCTTT.

As for this clone: The same CDR3 arises from other DNA sequences in this sample as well. The chain links TRBV27 to TRBJ2-7, with D possibly being TRBD1 (6 bases). In germline, CDR1 is MNHEY, CDR2 SMNVEV (reference sequence). CDR3 length equals 14 residues. V was trimmed by 2 bases and J by 1 base, leaving 9 bases between them. The CDR3 DNA is TGTGCCAGCAGTTTAGGGGGCAGGTCCTACGAGCAGTACTTC. Protein product: CASSLGGRSYEQYF.

The V call is TRBV7-2, the J call TRBJ2-7; 10 bases are a match to TRBD2. The CDR3 has 16 amino acids. Per germline, CDR1 SGHTA and CDR2 FQGNSA. After removal of 2 bases from V and 0 bases from J, the junction contained 4 bases not matched to a gene. The CDR3 protein is CASSLWVAGGSYEQYF. The CDR3 DNA follows: TGTGCCAGCAGCTTATGGGTAGCGGGAGGCTCCTACGAGCAGTACTTC.

J is TRBJ1-2 and V is TRBV5-6; D might be TRBD1 (6 bases). This CDR3 is built from 16 residues. V shed 2 bases and J shed 8 bases, with 22 bases lying between them. Germline CDR1 SGHDT, CDR2 YYEEEE. The CDR3 spells CASSLREQGIVEGYTF. CDR3 in DNA: TGTGCCAGCAGCTTACGAGAACAGGGCATTGTTGAAGGCTACACCTTC.

The rearrangement links TRBV30 to TRBJ2-5; 12 positions match TRBD2. The CDR3 loop spans 16 amino acids. V dropped 0 bases and J dropped 5; count of bases not matched to a gene: 7. Germline V gene lookup returns CDR1 GTSNPN and CDR2 SVGIG (reference sequence). The CDR3 DNA follows: TGTGCCTGGAGTGTTGCTAGCGGGAGGGCTAGGGAGACCCAGTACTTC. Protein product: CAWSVASGRARETQYF.

This chain uses TRBV7-6 with TRBJ1-1; D is unclear. CDR1 is SGHVS and CDR2 is FNYEAQ in the germline V gene. The germline V and J ends were trimmed by 1 base and 7 bases, with 7 bases remaining between them. The CDR3 length is 12 residues. This CDR3 is CASSLVDGEAFF. Written as DNA, the CDR3 is TGTGCCAGCAGCTTAGTTGACGGTGAAGCTTTCTTT.

The chain employs TRBV2 and TRBJ2-2, with D possibly TRBD1 on 5 matching bases. Trimming pared 4 bases from V and 5 bases from J, leaving 20 bases between. The CDR3 is made up of 17 amino acids. Germline V gene sequence: CDR1 SNHLY, CDR2 FYNNEI. In DNA, the CDR3 is TGTGCCAGCAGTGTTTTAGGGGCCCATAGTAAAACCGGGGAGCTGTTTTTT. Amino acid sequence: CASSVLGAHSKTGELFF. Full variable domain (outside the CDR3, taken from reference TRBV2 and TRBJ2-2): EPEVTQTPSHQVTQMGQEVILRCVPISNHLYFYWYRQILGQKVEFLVSFYNNEISEKSEIFDDQFSVERPDGSNFTLKIRSTKLEDSAMYFCASSVLGAHSKTGELFFGEGSRLTVL.

Concerning this clone: Other DNA variants within this sample encode the same CDR3. The chain uses TRBV28 and TRBJ2-5, with 7 bases aligning to TRBD2. The J segment lost 5 bases and the V segment lost 5 bases, leaving 8 bases of the junction unmatched. CDR3 size: 14 residues. Germline loops: CDR1 MDHEN, CDR2 SYDVKM. The CDR3 loop reads CASSPGTGRETQYF. In DNA, the CDR3 is TGTGCCAGCAGTCCCGGGACCGGGAGGGAGACCCAGTACTTC.

This sequence joins TRBV9 and TRBJ1-1; no definite D call. CDR1 and CDR2 (germline): SGDLS, YYNGEE. Trimming pared 3 bases from V and 3 bases from J, leaving 6 bases between. The length of the CDR3 is 12 residues. CDR3 DNA sequence: TGTGCCAGCAGCGCCAAACACACTGAAGCTTTCTTT. Translated, it gives CASSAKHTEAFF. Drawing the rest from reference TRBV9 and TRBJ1-1, the complete variable domain is DSGVTQTPKHLITATGQRVTLRCSPRSGDLSVYWYQQSLDQGLQFLIQYYNGEERAKGNILERFSAQQFPDLHSELNLSSLELGDSALYFCASSAKHTEAFFGQGTRLTVV.

Regarding this clone: Other DNA sequences of this sample code for an identical CDR3. V is TRBV27 and J is TRBJ1-1; a weak D match, TRBD1 (6 bases). Germline CDR1 reads MNHEY; CDR2 reads SMNVEV (reference sequence). There are 13 residues in the CDR3. The V gene lost 5 bases and the J gene lost 6 bases, with 13 bases spanning the gap. The CDR3 protein is CASSPRTGSEAFF. DNA of the CDR3: TGTGCCAGCAGTCCCCGTACAGGGTCTGAAGCTTTCTTT.

This chain joins TRBV5-1 and TRBJ2-3; D is possibly TRBD1 (6 bases). The CDR3 runs to 16 residues. The germline gives CDR1 SGHRS, CDR2 YFSETQ. V was pared by 9 bases and J by 5 bases, with 25 bases between. CDR3 residues: CATALRGAGVGDTQYF. CDR3 nucleotide sequence: TGCGCCACCGCCCTCCGAGGGGCAGGGGTGGGAGATACGCAGTATTTT. The full variable domain, completed using reference TRBV5-1 and TRBJ2-3, is KAGVTQTPRYLIKTRGQQVTLSCSPISGHRSVSWYQQTPGQGLQFLFEYFSETQRNKGNFPGRFSGRQFSNSRSEMNVSTLELGDSALYLCATALRGAGVGDTQYFGPGTRLTVL.

CDR3 nucleotides: TGTGCCAGCAGCTTAGTTCCGGGACAGGGGCTTCTCGAGCAGTACTTC. This codes for CASSLVPGQGLLEQYF. The V gene is TRBV7-9, the J gene TRBJ2-7, with 10 bases lining up with TRBD1. V gave up 1 base and J gave up 6 bases; unmatched junction bases: 9. There are 16 residues in the CDR3. In germline, CDR1 is SEHNR, CDR2 FQNEAQ (reference sequence).

In the case of this clone: An end of the junction differs from the germline gene, which may be a read error. V usage is TRBV6-6 and J usage is TRBJ2-5, with a weak D call TRBD2 (6 bases). Germline V gene data show CDR1 as MNHNY and CDR2 as SVGAGI (reference sequence). The CDR3 has 16 amino acids. In DNA, the CDR3 is TGTGCCAGCAGATACTGGGGGGATTTGTACCAAGAGACCCAGTACTTC. Encoded protein: CASRYWGDLYQETQYF.

The rearrangement joins TRBV9 to TRBJ2-1; 13 bases are shared with TRBD2. The J segment lost 8 bases and the V segment lost 4 bases, leaving 12 bases of the junction unmatched. The CDR3 is made up of 17 amino acids. The germline CDR1 and CDR2 sequences are SGDLS and YYNGEE. CDR3 loop: CASSPSSGLAGRHEQFF. The CDR3, as DNA: TGTGCCAGCAGCCCTAGCTCGGGACTAGCGGGACGTCATGAGCAGTTCTTC.

This chain connects TRBV6-5 to TRBJ1-1; the D gene is possibly TRBD1 (6 bases). Germline V lookup: CDR1 MNHEY, CDR2 SVGAGI. The CDR3 totals 14 residues. V lost 5 bases and J lost 4, with 14 bases in between. The CDR3: CASSEYRDVTEAFF. Written as DNA, the CDR3 is TGTGCCAGCAGTGAGTACAGGGACGTCACTGAAGCTTTCTTT.

The V and J genes are TRBV7-8 and TRBJ2-1; weak D call: TRBD2 (5 bases). Germline assignment: CDR1 SGHVS and CDR2 FQNEAQ. This CDR3 has 15 residues. V was clipped by 7 bases and J by 4 bases, with 17 bases between them. Here the CDR3 reads CASTYSGNFYNEQFF. In DNA, the CDR3 is TGTGCCAGCACCTACAGCGGAAACTTTTACAATGAGCAGTTCTTC.

The chain carries TRBV9 and TRBJ1-5; D call uncertain. Germline CDR1 and CDR2: SGDLS and YYNGEE. V was pared by 0 bases and J by 6 bases, with 10 bases between. The CDR3 spans 14 residues. The CDR3 coding sequence is TGTGCCAGCAGCGTAGAGAGTACGGGTCAGCCCCAGCATTTT. Protein sequence: CASSVESTGQPQHF.

The CDR3 DNA sequence: TGTGCCAGCAGTTTATTAGACAGACACACCGGGGAGCTGTTTTTT. Translating gives CASSLLDRHTGELFF. The chain couples TRBV7-9 to TRBJ2-2, with a weak D call TRBD1 (5 bases). There are 15 residues in the CDR3. V shed 6 bases and J shed 3 bases, with 14 bases lying between them. Germline V gene lookup returns CDR1 SEHNR and CDR2 FQNEAQ (reference sequence). The whole variable domain, filled in from reference TRBV7-9 and TRBJ2-2, reads DTGVSQNPRHKITKRGQNVTFRCDPISEHNRLYWYRQTLGQGPEFLTYFQNEAQLEKSRLLSDRFSAERPKGSFSTLEIQRTEQGDSAMYLCASSLLDRHTGELFFGEGSRLTVL.

Points on this clone: The sample has other DNA sequences that encode this CDR3 too. This sequence joins TRBV2 and TRBJ2-2; the match to TRBD1 covers 12 bases. The CDR3 covers 15 residues. J lost 4 bases, V lost 5 bases, and 2 bases had no gene match. Germline CDR1 SNHLY, CDR2 FYNNEI. The CDR3 DNA reads as TGTGCCAGCAGTCGGGACAGGGGGCGCACCGGGGAGCTGTTTTTT. Translated: CASSRDRGRTGELFF.